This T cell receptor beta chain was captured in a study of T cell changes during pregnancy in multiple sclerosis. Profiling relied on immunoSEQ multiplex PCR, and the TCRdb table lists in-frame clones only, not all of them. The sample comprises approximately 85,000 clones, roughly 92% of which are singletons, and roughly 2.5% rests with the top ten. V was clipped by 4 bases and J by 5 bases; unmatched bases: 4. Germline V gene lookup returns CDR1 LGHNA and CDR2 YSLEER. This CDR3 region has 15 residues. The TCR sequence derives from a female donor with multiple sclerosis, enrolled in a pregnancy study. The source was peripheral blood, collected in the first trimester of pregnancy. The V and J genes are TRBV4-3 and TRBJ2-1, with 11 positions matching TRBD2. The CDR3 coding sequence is TGCGCCAGCAGCCCGGGGACTAGCGGCAACAATGAGCAGTTCTTC. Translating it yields CASSPGTSGNNEQFF.